These T cell receptor beta chains were read from a single sample in a study of blood T cells in healthy people across ages. TCRdb processed the 5' RACE reads anew with MiXCR; each CDR3 protein has one entry. The sample records approximately 760,000 distinct CDR3 sequences, around 25% being singletons. These data were also reused for a study on T cells of mothers and their children.

The material sequenced was blood. These receptors all stem from a boy aged 10-17 years in good health. Both conserved end residues are part of each CDR3. A D gene is named only where the DNA matches it firmly. Some rows have no size entry. The others give once, few or many, or a class for an expanded clone.

d_gene: TRBD2
v_gene: TRBV20-1
j_gene: TRBJ2-3
abundance: few
CDR3aa: CSARDQTGGRVDTQYF
CDR3nt: TGCAGTGCTAGAGACCAAACGGGGGGGCGTGTAGATACGCAGTATTTT

d_gene: -
v_gene: TRBV6-1
j_gene: TRBJ2-1
abundance: -
CDR3aa: CASTPWTYNEQFF
CDR3nt: TGTGCCAGCACACCATGGACGTACAATGAGCAGTTCTTC

d_gene: -
v_gene: TRBV3-1
j_gene: TRBJ1-2
abundance: few
CDR3aa: CASSQAGVSYGYTF
CDR3nt: TGTGCCAGCAGCCAAGCGGGGGTCAGCTATGGCTACACCTTC

d_gene: TRBD1
v_gene: TRBV28
j_gene: TRBJ1-6
abundance: few
CDR3aa: CASSPPGTGSSPLHF
CDR3nt: TGTGCCAGCAGTCCCCCCGGGACAGGGAGTTCACCCCTCCACTTT

d_gene: -
v_gene: TRBV11-2
j_gene: TRBJ2-3
abundance: -
CDR3aa: CASNIPSTDTQYF
CDR3nt: TGTGCCAGCAACATACCCAGCACAGATACGCAGTATTTT

d_gene: TRBD2
v_gene: TRBV3-1
j_gene: TRBJ2-7
abundance: few
CDR3aa: CASSLSGNPYEQYF
CDR3nt: TGTGCCAGCAGCCTTAGCGGGAACCCCTACGAGCAGTACTTC

d_gene: TRBD1
v_gene: TRBV20-1
j_gene: TRBJ2-7
abundance: -
CDR3aa: CSARSRQGAYEQYF
CDR3nt: TGCAGTGCCAGGTCGCGACAGGGAGCCTACGAGCAGTACTTC

d_gene: -
v_gene: TRBV20-1
j_gene: TRBJ1-2
abundance: -
CDR3aa: CSARSGLGGYTF
CDR3nt: TGCAGTGCTAGATCAGGGTTGGGTGGCTACACCTTC

d_gene: -
v_gene: TRBV29-1
j_gene: TRBJ2-7
abundance: few
CDR3aa: CSARGRSYEQYF
CDR3nt: TGCAGCGCTCGGGGGAGGTCCTACGAGCAGTACTTC

d_gene: -
v_gene: TRBV7-2
j_gene: TRBJ2-2
abundance: few
CDR3aa: CASSLRADTGELFF
CDR3nt: TGTGCCAGCAGCTTACGGGCAGACACCGGGGAGCTGTTTTTT

d_gene: -
v_gene: TRBV20-1
j_gene: TRBJ1-5
abundance: few
CDR3aa: CSASGPTNQPQHF
CDR3nt: TGCAGTGCAAGCGGTCCGACCAATCAGCCCCAGCATTTT

d_gene: -
v_gene: TRBV28
j_gene: TRBJ2-1
abundance: few
CDR3aa: CASSLRGDILDEQFF
CDR3nt: TGTGCCAGCAGTTTGAGGGGGGACATCTTAGATGAGCAGTTCTTC

d_gene: TRBD1
v_gene: TRBV6-1
j_gene: TRBJ2-7
abundance: -
CDR3aa: CASSPWGQGGHYEQYF
CDR3nt: TGTGCCAGCAGTCCATGGGGACAGGGAGGGCACTACGAGCAGTACTTC

d_gene: -
v_gene: TRBV7-3
j_gene: TRBJ1-1
abundance: once
CDR3aa: CASSLMGGAGEAFF
CDR3nt: TGTGCCAGCAGCTTAATGGGGGGGGCGGGTGAAGCTTTCTTT

d_gene: -
v_gene: TRBV3-1
j_gene: TRBJ2-7
abundance: -
CDR3aa: CASSRDFLNYEQYF
CDR3nt: TGTGCCAGCTCCCGGGACTTCCTGAACTACGAGCAGTACTTC

d_gene: -
v_gene: TRBV7-8
j_gene: TRBJ2-5
abundance: many
CDR3aa: CASSTSPSYSETQYF
CDR3nt: TGTGCCAGCAGCACCAGCCCCAGCTACTCAGAGACCCAGTACTTC

d_gene: -
v_gene: TRBV7-9
j_gene: TRBJ2-7
abundance: -
CDR3aa: CASSFHYEQYF
CDR3nt: TGTGCCAGCAGCTTTCACTACGAGCAGTACTTC

d_gene: TRBD1
v_gene: TRBV29-1
j_gene: TRBJ2-1
abundance: -
CDR3aa: CSENRGTEQFF
CDR3nt: TGCAGCGAAAACAGGGGTACTGAGCAGTTCTTC

d_gene: TRBD2
v_gene: TRBV4-3
j_gene: TRBJ2-2
abundance: few
CDR3aa: CASSHRTSYIAGELFF
CDR3nt: TGCGCCAGCAGTCATAGGACTAGCTACATCGCCGGGGAGCTGTTTTTT

d_gene: TRBD2
v_gene: TRBV7-2
j_gene: TRBJ2-5
abundance: few
CDR3aa: CASSLLGASGRVRETQYF
CDR3nt: TGTGCCAGCAGCCTGTTAGGGGCTAGCGGGAGGGTACGAGAGACCCAGTACTTC

d_gene: -
v_gene: TRBV27
j_gene: TRBJ1-1
abundance: -
CDR3aa: CASSFLGGTEAFF
CDR3nt: TGTGCCAGCAGTTTTTTGGGGGGGACTGAAGCTTTCTTT

d_gene: TRBD1
v_gene: TRBV5-1
j_gene: TRBJ2-7
abundance: few
CDR3aa: CASSLEGTDPREQYF
CDR3nt: TGCGCCAGCAGCTTGGAAGGGACAGACCCTCGTGAGCAGTACTTC

d_gene: -
v_gene: TRBV4-2
j_gene: TRBJ2-3
abundance: -
CDR3aa: CASSQEGADTQYF
CDR3nt: TGTGCCAGCAGCCAAGAAGGCGCAGATACGCAGTATTTT

d_gene: TRBD1
v_gene: TRBV7-9
j_gene: TRBJ1-4
abundance: -
CDR3aa: CASSLDRGIEKLFF
CDR3nt: TGTGCCAGCTCCCTCGACAGGGGAATCGAAAAACTGTTTTTT

d_gene: -
v_gene: TRBV6-1
j_gene: TRBJ2-7
abundance: few
CDR3aa: CASSDLPGVYEQYF
CDR3nt: TGTGCCAGCAGTGACCTCCCCGGGGTCTACGAGCAGTACTTC

d_gene: -
v_gene: TRBV7-3
j_gene: TRBJ2-5
abundance: many
CDR3aa: CASSSGGVRDEETQYF
CDR3nt: TGTGCCAGCAGCTCAGGCGGGGTAAGGGACGAAGAGACCCAGTACTTC

d_gene: -
v_gene: TRBV20-1
j_gene: TRBJ2-5
abundance: few
CDR3aa: CSASSSFYQETQYF
CDR3nt: TGCAGTGCTAGCAGCAGCTTCTACCAAGAGACCCAGTACTTC

d_gene: TRBD1
v_gene: TRBV28
j_gene: TRBJ1-4
abundance: -
CDR3aa: CASSATGFGPEEKLFF
CDR3nt: TGTGCCAGCAGTGCGACAGGGTTCGGGCCTGAAGAAAAACTGTTTTTT

d_gene: -
v_gene: TRBV12-3/TRBV12-4
j_gene: TRBJ2-7
abundance: few
CDR3aa: CASSPRLYYEQYF
CDR3nt: TGTGCCAGCAGCCCGAGGCTCTACTACGAGCAGTACTTC